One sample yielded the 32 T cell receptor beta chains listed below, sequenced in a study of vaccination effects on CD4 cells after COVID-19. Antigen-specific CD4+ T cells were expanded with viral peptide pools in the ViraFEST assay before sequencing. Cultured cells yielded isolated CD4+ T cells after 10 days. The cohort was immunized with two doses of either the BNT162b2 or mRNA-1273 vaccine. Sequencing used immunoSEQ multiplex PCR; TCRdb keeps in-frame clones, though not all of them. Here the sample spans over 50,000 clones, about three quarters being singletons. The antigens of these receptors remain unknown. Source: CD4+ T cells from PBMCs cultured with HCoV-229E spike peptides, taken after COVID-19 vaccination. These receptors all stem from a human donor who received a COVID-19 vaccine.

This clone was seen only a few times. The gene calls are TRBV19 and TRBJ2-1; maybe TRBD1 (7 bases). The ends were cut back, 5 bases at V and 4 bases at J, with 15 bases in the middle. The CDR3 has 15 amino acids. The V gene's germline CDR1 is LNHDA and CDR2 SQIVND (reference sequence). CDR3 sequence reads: CASSLGRGVYNEQFF. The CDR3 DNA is TGTGCCAGTAGTCTGGGCAGGGGGGTTTACAATGAGCAGTTCTTC.

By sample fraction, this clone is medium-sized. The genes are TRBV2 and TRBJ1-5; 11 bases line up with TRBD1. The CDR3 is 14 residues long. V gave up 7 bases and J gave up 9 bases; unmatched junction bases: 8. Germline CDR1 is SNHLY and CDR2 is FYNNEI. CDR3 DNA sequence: TGTGCCAGCACCCACGGGACAGGGGGAAGGCCCCAGCATTTT. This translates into CASTHGTGGRPQHF.

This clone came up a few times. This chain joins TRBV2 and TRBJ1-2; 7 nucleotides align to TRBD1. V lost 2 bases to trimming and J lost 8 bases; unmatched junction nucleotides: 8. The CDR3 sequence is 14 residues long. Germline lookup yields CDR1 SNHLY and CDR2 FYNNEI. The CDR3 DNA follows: TGTGCCAGCAGTGAATGGTGGGACAGAGGGGGCTACACCTTC. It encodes CASSEWWDRGGYTF. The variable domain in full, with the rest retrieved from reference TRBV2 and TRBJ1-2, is EPEVTQTPSHQVTQMGQEVILRCVPISNHLYFYWYRQILGQKVEFLVSFYNNEISEKSEIFDDQFSVERPDGSNFTLKIRSTKLEDSAMYFCASSEWWDRGGYTFGSGTRLTVV.

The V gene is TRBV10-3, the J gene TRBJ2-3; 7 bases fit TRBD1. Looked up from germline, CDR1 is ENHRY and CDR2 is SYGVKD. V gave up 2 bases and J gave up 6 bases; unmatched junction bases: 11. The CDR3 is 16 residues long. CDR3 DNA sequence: TGTGCCATCAGTGAGGGCCGGAGACAGGGAACGGATACGCAGTATTTT. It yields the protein CAISEGRRQGTDTQYF.

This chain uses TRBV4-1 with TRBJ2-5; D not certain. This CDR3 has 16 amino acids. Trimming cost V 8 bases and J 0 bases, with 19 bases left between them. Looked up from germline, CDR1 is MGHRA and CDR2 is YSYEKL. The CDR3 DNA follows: TGCGCCAGCCACCCCTTTGTTACGGTGAACCAAGAGACCCAGTACTTC. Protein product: CASHPFVTVNQETQYF.

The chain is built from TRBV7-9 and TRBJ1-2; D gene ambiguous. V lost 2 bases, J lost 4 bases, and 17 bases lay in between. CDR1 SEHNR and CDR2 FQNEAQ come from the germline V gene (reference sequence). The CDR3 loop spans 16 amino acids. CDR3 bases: TGTGCCAGCAGCTTATATGGTGAGGAGGGCTTCTATGGCTACACCTTC. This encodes CASSLYGEEGFYGYTF.

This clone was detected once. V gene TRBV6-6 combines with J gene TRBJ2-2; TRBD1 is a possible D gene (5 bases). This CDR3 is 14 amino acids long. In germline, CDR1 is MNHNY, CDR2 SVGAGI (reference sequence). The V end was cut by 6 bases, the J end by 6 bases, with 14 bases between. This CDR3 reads CASRPGQIAGELFF. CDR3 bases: TGTGCCAGCAGACCAGGACAAATCGCCGGGGAGCTGTTTTTT.

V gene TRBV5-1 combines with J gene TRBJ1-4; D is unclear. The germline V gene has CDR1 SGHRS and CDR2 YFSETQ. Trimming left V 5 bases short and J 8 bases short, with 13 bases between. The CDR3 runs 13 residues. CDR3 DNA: TGCGCCAGCAGTGAGGGTATCGGGGAAAAACTGTTTTTT. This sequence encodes CASSEGIGEKLFF.

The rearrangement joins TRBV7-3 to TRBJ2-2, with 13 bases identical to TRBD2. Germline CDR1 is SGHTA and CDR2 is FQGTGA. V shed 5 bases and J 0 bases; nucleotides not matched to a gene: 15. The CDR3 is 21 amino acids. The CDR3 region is CASSLKGTSGALHANTGELFF. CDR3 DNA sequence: TGTGCCAGCAGCCTTAAGGGGACTAGCGGGGCTCTTCACGCGAACACCGGGGAGCTGTTTTTT.

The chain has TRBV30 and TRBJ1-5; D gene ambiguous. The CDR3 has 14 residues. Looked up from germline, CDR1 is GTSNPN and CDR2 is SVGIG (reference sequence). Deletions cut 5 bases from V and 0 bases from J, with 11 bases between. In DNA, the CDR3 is TGTGCCTGGGACAAGGACGGTAGCAATCAGCCCCAGCATTTT. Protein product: CAWDKDGSNQPQHF.

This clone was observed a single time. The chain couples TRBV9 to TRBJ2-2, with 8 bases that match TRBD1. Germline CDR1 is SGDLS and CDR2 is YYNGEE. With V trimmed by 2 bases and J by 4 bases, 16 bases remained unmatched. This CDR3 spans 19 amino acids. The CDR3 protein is CASSVFPSGAGGFTGELFF. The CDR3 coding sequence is TGTGCCAGCAGCGTCTTCCCATCTGGCGCAGGGGGCTTCACCGGGGAGCTGTTTTTT.

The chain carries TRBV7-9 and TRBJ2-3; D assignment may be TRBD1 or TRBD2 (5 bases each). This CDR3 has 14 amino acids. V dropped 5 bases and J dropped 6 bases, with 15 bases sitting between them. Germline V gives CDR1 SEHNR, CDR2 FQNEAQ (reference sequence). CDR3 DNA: TGTGCCAGCAGCCTGGGGACGGTCGGTGATACGCAGTATTTT. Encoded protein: CASSLGTVGDTQYF.

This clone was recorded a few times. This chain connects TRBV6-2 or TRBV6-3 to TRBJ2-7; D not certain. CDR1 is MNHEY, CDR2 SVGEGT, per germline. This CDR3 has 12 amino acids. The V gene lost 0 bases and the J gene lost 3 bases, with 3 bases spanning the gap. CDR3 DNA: TGTGCCAGCAGTTACTCGAACTACGAGCAGTACGTC. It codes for CASSYSNYEQYV.

DNA for the CDR3: TGTGCCACCAGCCCCAGGCCCGGATCCTACTACGAGCAGTACGTC. As protein: CATSPRPGSYYEQYV. The chain couples TRBV15 to TRBJ2-7; D call uncertain. The CDR3 consists of 15 residues. CDR1 LNHNV and CDR2 YYDKDF come from the germline V gene (reference sequence). The V gene lost 5 bases and the J gene lost 3 bases, with 17 bases spanning the gap.

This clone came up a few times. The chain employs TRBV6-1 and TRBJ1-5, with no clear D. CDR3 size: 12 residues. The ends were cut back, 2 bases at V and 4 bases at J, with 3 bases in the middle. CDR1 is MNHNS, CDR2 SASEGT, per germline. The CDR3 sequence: CASSESNQPQHF. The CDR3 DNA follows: TGTGCCAGCAGTGAATCGAATCAGCCCCAGCATTTT.

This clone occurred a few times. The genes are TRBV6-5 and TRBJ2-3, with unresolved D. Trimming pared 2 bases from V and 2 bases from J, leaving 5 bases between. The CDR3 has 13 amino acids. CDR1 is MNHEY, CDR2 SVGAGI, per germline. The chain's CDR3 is CASSYRATDTQYF. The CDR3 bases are TGTGCCAGCAGTTACAGGGCCACAGATACGCAGTATTTT.

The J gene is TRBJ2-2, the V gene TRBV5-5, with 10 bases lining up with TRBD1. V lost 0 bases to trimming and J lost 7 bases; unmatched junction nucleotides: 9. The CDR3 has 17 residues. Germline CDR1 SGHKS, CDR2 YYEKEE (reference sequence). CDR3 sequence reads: CASSLAIGTGAYGELFF. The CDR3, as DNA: TGTGCCAGCAGCTTGGCCATCGGGACAGGGGCTTACGGGGAGCTGTTTTTT.

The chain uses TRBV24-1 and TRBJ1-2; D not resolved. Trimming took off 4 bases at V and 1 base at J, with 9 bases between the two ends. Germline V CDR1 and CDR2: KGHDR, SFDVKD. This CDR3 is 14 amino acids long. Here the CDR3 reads CATSERTVNYGYTF. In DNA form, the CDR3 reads TGTGCCACCAGTGAGCGGACGGTTAACTATGGCTACACCTTC.

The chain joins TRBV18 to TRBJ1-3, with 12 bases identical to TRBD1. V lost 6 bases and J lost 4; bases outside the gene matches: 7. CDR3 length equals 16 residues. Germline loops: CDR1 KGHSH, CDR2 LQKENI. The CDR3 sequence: CASSSGQGARGNTIYF. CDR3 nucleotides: TGTGCCAGCTCGTCGGGACAGGGGGCGAGGGGAAACACCATATATTTT.

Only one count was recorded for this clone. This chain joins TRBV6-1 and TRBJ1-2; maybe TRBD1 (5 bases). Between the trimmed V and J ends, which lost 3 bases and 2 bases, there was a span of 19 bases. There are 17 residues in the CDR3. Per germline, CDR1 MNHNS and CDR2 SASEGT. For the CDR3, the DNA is TGTGCCAGCAGTGATAAGGACACTAAGTCCTTAAACTATGGCTACACCTTC. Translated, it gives CASSDKDTKSLNYGYTF.

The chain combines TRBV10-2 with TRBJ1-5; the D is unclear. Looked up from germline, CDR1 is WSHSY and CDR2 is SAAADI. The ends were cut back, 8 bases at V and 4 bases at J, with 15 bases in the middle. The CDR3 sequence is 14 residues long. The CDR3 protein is CASGGRQTNQPQHF. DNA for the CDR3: TGCGCCAGCGGCGGACGGCAGACAAATCAGCCCCAGCATTTT.

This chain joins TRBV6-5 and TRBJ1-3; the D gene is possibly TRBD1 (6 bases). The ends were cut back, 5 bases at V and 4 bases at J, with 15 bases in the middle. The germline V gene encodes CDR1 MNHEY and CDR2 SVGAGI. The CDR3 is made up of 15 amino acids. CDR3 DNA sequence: TGTGCCAGCAGTAGACTACAGGGATCCGGAAACACCATATATTTT. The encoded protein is CASSRLQGSGNTIYF.

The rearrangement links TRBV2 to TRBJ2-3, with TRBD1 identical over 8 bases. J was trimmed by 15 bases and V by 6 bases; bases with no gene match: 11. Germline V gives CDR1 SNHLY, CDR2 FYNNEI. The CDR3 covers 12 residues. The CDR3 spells CASRLPGGTPYF. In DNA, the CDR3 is TGTGCCAGCAGGCTCCCAGGGGGCACCCCCTATTTT. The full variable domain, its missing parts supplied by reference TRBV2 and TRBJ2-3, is EPEVTQTPSHQVTQMGQEVILRCVPISNHLYFYWYRQILGQKVEFLVSFYNNEISEKSEIFDDQFSVERPDGSNFTLKIRSTKLEDSAMYFCASRLPGGTPYFGPGTRLTVL.

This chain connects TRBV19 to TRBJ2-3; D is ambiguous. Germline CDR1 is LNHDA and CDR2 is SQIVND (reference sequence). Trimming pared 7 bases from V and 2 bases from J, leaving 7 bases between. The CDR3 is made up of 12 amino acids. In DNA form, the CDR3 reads TGTGCCAGTATGGCCGCCACAGATACGCAGTATTTT. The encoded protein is CASMAATDTQYF.

CDR3 sequence (DNA): TGTGCCAGCAGCTTAGTGGGGCCTAGCACAGATACGCAGTATTTT. Translating gives CASSLVGPSTDTQYF. The chain recombines TRBV7-6 with TRBJ2-3, with a weak D call TRBD1 (5 bases). Trimming took 1 base from V and 0 from J, leaving 8 bases between them. CDR1 SGHVS and CDR2 FNYEAQ come from the germline V gene. The CDR3 is made up of 15 amino acids.

In DNA form, the CDR3 reads TGCGCCAGCAGCTTGGATAGGGTTGGTGGGGAGCTGTTTTTT. It encodes CASSLDRVGGELFF. The V gene is TRBV5-1, the J gene TRBJ2-2; D is undetermined. V gave up 0 bases and J gave up 8 bases, with 11 bases separating them. CDR1 and CDR2 from the germline V gene are SGHRS and YFSETQ. The CDR3 is 14 residues long.

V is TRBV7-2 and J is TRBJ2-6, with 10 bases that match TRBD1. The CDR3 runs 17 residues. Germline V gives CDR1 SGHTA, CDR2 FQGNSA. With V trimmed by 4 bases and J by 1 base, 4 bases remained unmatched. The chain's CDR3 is CASSSPGQGSGANVLTF. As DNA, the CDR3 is TGTGCCAGCAGCTCCCCGGGACAGGGGTCTGGGGCCAACGTCCTGACTTTC.

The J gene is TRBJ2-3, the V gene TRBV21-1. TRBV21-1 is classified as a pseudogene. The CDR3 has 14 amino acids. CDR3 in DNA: TGTGCCAGCAGCAAAAGCACGGGCCCAGATACGCAGTATTTT. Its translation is CASSKSTGPDTQYF.

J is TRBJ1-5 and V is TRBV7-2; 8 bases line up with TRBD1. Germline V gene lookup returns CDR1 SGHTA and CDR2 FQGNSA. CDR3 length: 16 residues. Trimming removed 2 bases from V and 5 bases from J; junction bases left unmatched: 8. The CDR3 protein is CASSLRMGQVDQPQHF. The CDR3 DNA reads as TGTGCCAGCAGCTTAAGGATGGGACAGGTCGATCAGCCCCAGCATTTT.

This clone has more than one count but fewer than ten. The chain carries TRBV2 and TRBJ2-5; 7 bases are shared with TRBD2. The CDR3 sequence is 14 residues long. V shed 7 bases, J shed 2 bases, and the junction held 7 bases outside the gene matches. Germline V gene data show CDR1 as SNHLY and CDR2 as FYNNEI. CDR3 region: CASTGTNRQETQYF. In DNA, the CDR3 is TGTGCCAGCACCGGGACTAACCGACAAGAGACCCAGTACTTC.

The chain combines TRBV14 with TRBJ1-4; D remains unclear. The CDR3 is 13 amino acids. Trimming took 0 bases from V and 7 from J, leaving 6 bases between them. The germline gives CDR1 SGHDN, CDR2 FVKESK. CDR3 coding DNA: TGTGCCAGCAGCCAAGAGTACGGTGAAAAACTGTTTTTT. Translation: CASSQEYGEKLFF.

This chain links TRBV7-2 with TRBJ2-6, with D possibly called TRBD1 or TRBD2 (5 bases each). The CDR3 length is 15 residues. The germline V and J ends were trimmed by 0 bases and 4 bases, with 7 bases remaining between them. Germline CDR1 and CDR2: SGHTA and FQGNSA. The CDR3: CASSLAGTGANVLTF. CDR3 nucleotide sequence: TGTGCCAGCAGCTTAGCAGGGACCGGGGCCAACGTCCTGACTTTC.